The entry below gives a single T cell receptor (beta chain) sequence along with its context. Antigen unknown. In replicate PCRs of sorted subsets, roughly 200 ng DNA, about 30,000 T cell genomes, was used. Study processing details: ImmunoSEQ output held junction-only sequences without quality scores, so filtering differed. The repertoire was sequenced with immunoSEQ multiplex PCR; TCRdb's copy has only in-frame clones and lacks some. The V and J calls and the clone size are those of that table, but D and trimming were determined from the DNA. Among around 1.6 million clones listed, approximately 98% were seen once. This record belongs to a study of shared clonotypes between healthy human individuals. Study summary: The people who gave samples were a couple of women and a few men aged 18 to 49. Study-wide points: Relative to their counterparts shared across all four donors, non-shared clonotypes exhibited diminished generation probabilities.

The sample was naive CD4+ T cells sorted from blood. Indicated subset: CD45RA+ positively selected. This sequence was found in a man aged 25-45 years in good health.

The CDR3 spells CASSLDSQDQPQHF. The CDR3 DNA follows: TGTGCCAGCAGCCTGGACAGTCAAGATCAGCCCCAGCATTTT. This sequence joins TRBV5-5 and TRBJ1-5; D might be TRBD1 (6 bases). The V gene lost 4 bases and the J gene lost 5 bases, with 13 bases spanning the gap. The germline CDR1 and CDR2 sequences are SGHKS and YYEKEE (reference sequence). This CDR3 spans 14 amino acids.